A single sample is the source of the 5 T cell receptor beta chains below, sequenced in a study of T cell repertoires in cytomegalovirus infection. TCRdb re-analysed the reads in MiXCR, keeping a single row per CDR3 protein. Of 100,000 to 120,000 distinct CDR3 sequences listed, about 30% are singletons. These TCRs' antigens remain unknown. The source material was CD8+ T cells from cultured PBMCs, sampled from culture after CMV antigen stimulation. These receptors were obtained from a human donor in good health (CMV status not recorded). Some clones in this sample may be carry-over from other donors' samples.

This clonotype showed up many times. The chain combines TRBV7-2 with TRBJ2-7; TRBD1 might be the D (6 bases). This CDR3 has 14 amino acids. Germline loops: CDR1 SGHTA, CDR2 FQGNSA. Trimming took 2 bases from V and 4 from J, leaving 12 bases between them. In DNA form, the CDR3 reads TGTGCCAGCAGCTTACATGGGGGCGGGTACGAGCAGTACTTC. This gives the protein CASSLHGGGYEQYF.

The rearrangement uses TRBV7-2 and TRBJ2-7; 11 bases fit TRBD2. Trimming removed 5 bases from V and 2 bases from J; junction bases left unmatched: 11. Germline CDR1 is SGHTA and CDR2 is FQGNSA. CDR3 size: 17 residues. The CDR3 nucleotides read TGTGCCAGCAGCCACGGACTAGCGGGCCAACCGACCTACGAGCAGTACTTC. Protein sequence: CASSHGLAGQPTYEQYF.

V gene TRBV4-1 combines with J gene TRBJ2-2; weak D call: TRBD2 (5 bases). Trimming stripped 4 bases from V and 7 bases from J, with 16 bases between. The CDR3 spans 15 residues. Looked up from germline, CDR1 is MGHRA and CDR2 is YSYEKL. The CDR3 protein is CASSPYTVEGGELFF. CDR3 sequence (DNA): TGCGCCAGCAGCCCATACACGGTTGAGGGCGGGGAGCTGTTTTTT.

The CDR3 is CASSPLPGLAGGPYNEQFF. The DNA of the CDR3 is TGTGCCAGCAGTCCCCTCCCGGGACTAGCGGGGGGCCCCTACAATGAGCAGTTCTTC. The chain couples TRBV12-3 or TRBV12-4 to TRBJ2-1, with 15 bases aligning to TRBD2. With 5 bases clipped from V and 2 bases from J, the junction kept 10 bases outside the gene matches. The CDR3 loop spans 19 amino acids.

This clonotype was counted only a few times. This chain uses TRBV27 with TRBJ1-6; no firm D call. The germline V gene has CDR1 MNHEY and CDR2 SMNVEV (reference sequence). The CDR3 sequence is 14 residues long. V shed 5 bases and J shed 7 bases, with 12 bases lying between them. The DNA of the CDR3 is TGTGCCAGCAGTCTGAGACATAAAAATTCACCCCTCCACTTT. It yields the protein CASSLRHKNSPLHF.